The rows below give T cell receptor beta chains drawn from one sample of a study of long-term antiretroviral therapy in people with HIV. Produced via immunoSEQ multiplex PCR; TCRdb's table is partial and in-frame only. The sample has about 20,000 clones; 84% are singletons. The sample consisted of unsorted PBMCs, taken 1.9 years after starting antiretroviral therapy. The receptor source for this set is a woman between 50 and 59 years old with HIV. The CDR3 runs from the conserved cysteine through the conserved F or W. The D gene is left open where the match is weak. The size field is filled for only some rows; it gives once, few, many or a size class.

clone size,D gene,CDR3 length,J gene,V gene,CDR3 protein,CDR3 DNA
few,.,14,TRBJ1-6,TRBV11-2,CASSPGQHNSPLHF,TGTGCCAGCAGCCCCGGACAGCATAATTCACCCCTCCACTTT
.,TRBD1,16,TRBJ1-1,TRBV6-1,CASSARDSRLNTEAFF,TGTGCCAGCAGTGCCCGGGACAGCCGATTAAACACTGAAGCTTTCTTT
.,TRBD1,14,TRBJ2-7,TRBV7-2,CASSLQGAPYEQYF,TGTGCCAGCAGCTTACAGGGGGCCCCCTACGAGCAGTACTTC
.,TRBD2,13,TRBJ2-7,TRBV7-6,CASSLGLADEQYF,TGTGCCAGCAGCTTGGGACTAGCGGACGAGCAGTACTTC
.,TRBD1,16,TRBJ2-7,TRBV6-5,CASSYSTGTGNDEQYF,TGTGCCAGCAGTTACTCAACCGGGACAGGGAACGACGAGCAGTACTTC
.,.,13,TRBJ1-4,TRBV28,CASSSGLNEKLFF,TGTGCCAGCAGTTCAGGCCTGAATGAAAAACTGTTTTTT
few,.,13,TRBJ2-7,TRBV19,CASSIGHHYEQYF,TGTGCCAGTAGTATCGGGCACCACTACGAGCAGTACTTC
.,.,12,TRBJ2-1,TRBV10-3,CAIQDTYNEQFF,TGTGCCATCCAGGACACTTACAATGAGCAGTTCTTC
.,.,14,TRBJ1-2,TRBV4-1,CASSQVGGIYGYTF,TGCGCCAGCAGCCAAGTAGGCGGAATCTATGGCTACACCTTC
once,TRBD1,16,TRBJ2-7,TRBV7-6,CASSSRQGRSPYEQYF,TGTGCCAGCAGCTCCCGACAGGGGAGATCGCCCTACGAGCAGTACTTC
.,.,14,TRBJ1-3,TRBV5-1,CASSLTLSGNTIYF,TGCGCCAGCAGCTTGACGCTCTCTGGAAACACCATATATTTT
.,.,13,TRBJ2-5,TRBV30,CAWALGLEETQYF,TGTGCCTGGGCCCTGGGACTCGAAGAGACCCAGTACTTC
.,TRBD1,14,TRBJ2-7,TRBV7-9,CASSRTGGAYEQYF,TGTGCCAGCAGCCGGACAGGGGGCGCGTACGAGCAGTACTTC
.,TRBD2,15,TRBJ2-7,TRBV7-2,CASSFSGGLSYEQYF,TGTGCCAGCAGCTTTAGCGGGGGGCTCTCCTACGAGCAGTACTTC
.,.,15,TRBJ1-4,TRBV5-1,CASSLTGVLSEKLFF,TGCGCCAGCAGCTTGACTGGGGTGCTGAGTGAAAAACTGTTTTTT
few,.,11,TRBJ2-7,TRBV5-1,CASSLVYEQYF,TGCGCCAGCAGCTTGGTGTACGAGCAGTACTTC
.,.,13,TRBJ2-3,TRBV27,CASSYGRTDTQYF,TGTGCCAGCAGTTACGGGCGCACAGATACGCAGTATTTT
.,TRBD1,14,TRBJ1-5,TRBV30,CAWNRGLSNQPQHF,TGTGCCTGGAACAGGGGGCTAAGCAATCAGCCCCAGCATTTT
.,TRBD1,15,TRBJ1-1,TRBV19,CASSPSYRGYTEAFF,TGTGCCAGTAGTCCGTCGTACAGGGGGTACACTGAAGCTTTCTTT
.,TRBD2,17,TRBJ2-2,TRBV19,CASSIDSGGINTGELFF,TGTGCCAGTAGTATAGATAGCGGGGGAATAAACACCGGGGAGCTGTTTTTT
.,TRBD1,14,TRBJ1-2,TRBV6-5,CASRARGQAYGYTF,TGTGCCAGCAGGGCCAGGGGACAGGCGTATGGCTACACCTTC
.,.,12,TRBJ1-5,TRBV7-2,CASSLQGWPQHF,TGTGCCAGCAGCTTACAGGGGTGGCCCCAGCATTTT
.,.,11,TRBJ1-2,TRBV5-1,CASSGPYGYTF,TGCGCCAGCAGTGGACCCTATGGCTACACCTTC
.,TRBD2,16,TRBJ2-3,TRBV4-1,CASSLGLAGGLDTQYF,TGCGCCAGCAGCCTAGGACTAGCGGGGGGGCTCGATACGCAGTATTTT
.,TRBD1,17,TRBJ2-4,TRBV7-2,CASSPRQGSLAKNIQYF,TGTGCCAGCAGCCCGAGACAGGGTTCCCTAGCCAAAAACATTCAGTACTTC
.,.,15,TRBJ1-5,TRBV6-1,CASSPEWGMDQPQHF,TGTGCCAGCAGCCCCGAGTGGGGGATGGATCAGCCCCAGCATTTT
.,.,12,TRBJ1-1,TRBV19,CASKTGDTEAFF,TGTGCCAGTAAGACGGGGGACACTGAAGCTTTCTTT
.,.,15,TRBJ1-3,TRBV28,CASQTLTGRGNTIYF,TGTGCCTCCCAGACCCTTACGGGCAGAGGAAACACCATATATTTT
.,.,14,TRBJ2-3,TRBV2,CASSEALGSDTQYF,TGTGCCAGCAGTGAAGCCCTGGGTTCAGATACGCAGTATTTT
.,.,11,TRBJ2-7,TRBV6-1,CASRGLDEQYF,TGTGCCAGCAGGGGTCTGGACGAGCAGTACTTC
.,TRBD1,13,TRBJ2-7,TRBV30,CAWGTGVSDEQYF,TGTGCCTGGGGGACAGGGGTTTCGGACGAGCAGTACTTC
.,.,15,TRBJ1-2,TRBV6-4,CASNEQGLVFYGYTF,TGTGCCAGCAACGAACAGGGTTTGGTATTCTATGGCTACACCTTC
.,.,16,TRBJ1-2,TRBV18,CASSRRTGLNNYGYTF,TGTGCCAGCTCACGAAGGACGGGGCTGAATAACTATGGCTACACCTTC
.,.,16,TRBJ1-3,TRBV19,CASSRQESRSGNTIYF,TGTGCCAGTAGTAGACAGGAGAGTCGCTCTGGAAACACCATATATTTT
medium-sized,.,13,TRBJ1-1,TRBV30,CAWSLTANTEAFF,TGTGCCTGGAGTTTGACGGCGAACACTGAAGCTTTCTTT
.,TRBD2,15,TRBJ2-5,TRBV29-1,CSVEDLRGGVETQYF,TGCAGCGTTGAAGATCTTCGGGGGGGGGTAGAGACCCAGTACTTC
.,.,14,TRBJ1-1,TRBV10-3,CAISEGAPGTEAFF,TGTGCCATCAGTGAGGGGGCACCGGGCACTGAAGCTTTCTTT
.,.,14,TRBJ1-6,TRBV5-1,CASSLAKRDSPLHF,TGCGCCAGCAGCTTGGCCAAAAGGGACTCACCCCTCCACTTT
.,TRBD2,17,TRBJ2-1,TRBV19,CASRHTSGVSSYNEQFF,TGTGCCAGTAGGCACACAAGCGGGGTTAGCTCCTACAATGAGCAGTTCTTC
.,.,15,TRBJ1-3,TRBV5-1,CASSLDFNFRNTIYF,TGCGCCAGCAGCCTGGACTTCAATTTTCGAAACACCATATATTTT
.,TRBD1,15,TRBJ1-5,TRBV18,CASSPGQGWDQPQHF,TGTGCCAGCTCACCAGGACAGGGGTGGGATCAGCCCCAGCATTTT
.,.,14,TRBJ1-5,TRBV7-2,CASSKSRSNQPQHF,TGTGCCAGCAGCAAGTCCAGGAGCAATCAGCCCCAGCATTTT
few,.,13,TRBJ1-1,TRBV5-5,CASGGGLNTEAFF,TGTGCCAGCGGGGGGGGATTGAACACTGAAGCTTTCTTT
few,.,13,TRBJ1-5,TRBV4-2,CASSQDLNQPQHF,TGTGCCAGCAGCCAAGATCTTAATCAGCCCCAGCATTTT
.,.,17,TRBJ2-4,TRBV11-2,CASSPSRPGMAKNIQYF,TGTGCCAGCAGCCCAAGCCGGCCAGGGATGGCCAAAAACATTCAGTACTTC
.,TRBD1,14,TRBJ2-7,TRBV6-5,CASSTGTGRREQYF,TGTGCCAGCAGCACCGGGACAGGGCGGCGCGAGCAGTACTTC
few,TRBD1,15,TRBJ1-4,TRBV7-9,CASSTLGTGFEKLFF,TGTGCCAGCAGCACACTGGGGACAGGGTTTGAAAAACTGTTTTTT
.,.,17,TRBJ1-6,TRBV2,CASSPSVGGTYNSPLHF,TGTGCCAGCAGCCCATCGGTCGGTGGAACCTATAATTCACCCCTCCACTTT